These 8 T cell receptor beta chains were sequenced from one sample in a study of blood T cell repertoires in COVID-19. Method: immunoSEQ multiplex PCR; TCRdb's copy keeps in-frame clones and lacks some. The table records nearly 350,000 clones, 80% to 90% of them present only once. Material for sequencing was peripheral blood. These TCRs come from a man between 25 and 39 years old with active or convalescent COVID-19.

The chain has TRBV11-3 and TRBJ2-3; D is unresolved. Trimming left V 1 base short and J 1 base short, with 12 bases between. From germline, CDR1 is SGHNT and CDR2 YENEEA. The CDR3 runs to 16 residues. The CDR3 reads CASSLGGGPGTDTQYF. The DNA of the CDR3 is TGTGCCAGCAGCTTAGGCGGCGGCCCGGGCACAGATACGCAGTATTTT.

As regards this clone: Compared with germline, one end of the junction differs, possibly owing to a read error. This rearrangement joins TRBV6-5 to TRBJ1-2, with TRBD1 identical over 7 bases. The length of the CDR3 is 15 residues. The germline gives CDR1 MNHEY, CDR2 SVGAGI. The CDR3 DNA reads TGTGCCAGCAGTTCTCGGACAGGAGGTCCCCCCCGGTGGAGCTTC. Translation gives CASSSRTGGPPRWSF.

This chain joins TRBV7-2 and TRBJ2-1; 11 nucleotides align to TRBD2. In germline, CDR1 is SGHTA, CDR2 FQGNSA. V was clipped by 5 bases and J by 6 bases; unmatched bases: 6. The CDR3 covers 15 residues. This CDR3 reads CASSGDSGRANEQFF. Here the CDR3 DNA reads TGTGCCAGCAGCGGGGATAGCGGGAGGGCCAATGAGCAGTTCTTC. The full variable domain, completed using reference TRBV7-2 and TRBJ2-1, is GAGVSQSPSNKVTEKGKDVELRCDPISGHTALYWYRQSLGQGLEFLIYFQGNSAPDKSGLPSDRFSAERTGGSVSTLTIQRTQQEDSAVYLCASSGDSGRANEQFFGPGTRLTVL.

The rearrangement uses TRBV4-2 and TRBJ2-7, with 8 bases identical to TRBD2. The length of the CDR3 is 16 residues. CDR1 and CDR2 from the germline V gene are LGHNA and YNFKEQ. Germline trimming cut 3 bases from V and 6 bases from J; bases unmatched to any gene: 13. The CDR3 here is CASSHPLSGTLSEQYF. CDR3 sequence (DNA): TGTGCCAGCAGCCACCCACTTAGCGGGACCCTCTCCGAGCAGTACTTC.

The chain is built from TRBV19 and TRBJ2-1; possibly TRBD2 for D (7 bases). The CDR3 extends over 18 amino acids. Germline CDR1 reads LNHDA; CDR2 reads SQIVND (reference sequence). Deletions cut 5 bases from V and 1 base from J, with 21 bases between. In DNA, the CDR3 is TGTGCCAGTAGTCTTATCTATGGGGGGGCCGTGTCCTACAATGAGCAGTTCTTC. Amino acids: CASSLIYGGAVSYNEQFF. Full variable domain (outside the CDR3, taken from reference TRBV19 and TRBJ2-1): DGGITQSPKYLFRKEGQNVTLSCEQNLNHDAMYWYRQDPGQGLRLIYYSQIVNDFQKGDIAEGYSVSREKKESFPLTVTSAQKNPTAFYLCASSLIYGGAVSYNEQFFGPGTRLTVL.

This chain uses TRBV5-4 with TRBJ2-1; 8 positions agree with TRBD2. The CDR3 has 12 residues. Germline CDR1 is SGHNT and CDR2 is YYREEE (reference sequence). After removal of 8 bases from V and 7 bases from J, the junction contained 5 bases not matched to a gene. The CDR3 sequence: CASSGAGNEQFF. In DNA form, the CDR3 reads TGTGCCAGTAGCGGGGCTGGGAATGAGCAGTTCTTC.

The chain couples TRBV11-3 to TRBJ1-4; 9 bases line up with TRBD1. In germline, CDR1 is SGHNT, CDR2 YENEEA. The V segment lost 4 bases and the J segment 8 bases; nucleotides outside the gene matches: 11. This CDR3 contains 16 residues. The CDR3 DNA reads TGTGCCAGCAGCTGGGACGCGGGACAGGGAAGCGAAAAACTGTTTTTT. It specifies CASSWDAGQGSEKLFF.

This chain links TRBV7-3 with TRBJ1-4; no clear D gene. V lost 1 base, J lost 8 bases, and 11 bases lay in between. The CDR3 totals 14 residues. The germline gives CDR1 SGHTA, CDR2 FQGTGA. CDR3 in DNA: TGTGCCAGCAGCTTAAACGCGGCCTCGGAAAAACTGTTTTTT. Its protein product is CASSLNAASEKLFF.